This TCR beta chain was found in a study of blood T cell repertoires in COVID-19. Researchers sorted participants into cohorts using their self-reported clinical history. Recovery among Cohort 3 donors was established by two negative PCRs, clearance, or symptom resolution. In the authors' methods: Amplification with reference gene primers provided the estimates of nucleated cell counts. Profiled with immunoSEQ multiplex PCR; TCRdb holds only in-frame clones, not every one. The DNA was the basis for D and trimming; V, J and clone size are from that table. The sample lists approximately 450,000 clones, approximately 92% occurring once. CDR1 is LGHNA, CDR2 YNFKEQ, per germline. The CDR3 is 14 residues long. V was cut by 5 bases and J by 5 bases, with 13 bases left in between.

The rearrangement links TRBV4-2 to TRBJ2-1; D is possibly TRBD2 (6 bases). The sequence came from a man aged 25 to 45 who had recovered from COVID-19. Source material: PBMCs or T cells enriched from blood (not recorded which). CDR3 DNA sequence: TGTGCCAGCAGCAATCGGGACTTTCACAATGAGCAGTTCTTC. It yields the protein CASSNRDFHNEQFF.